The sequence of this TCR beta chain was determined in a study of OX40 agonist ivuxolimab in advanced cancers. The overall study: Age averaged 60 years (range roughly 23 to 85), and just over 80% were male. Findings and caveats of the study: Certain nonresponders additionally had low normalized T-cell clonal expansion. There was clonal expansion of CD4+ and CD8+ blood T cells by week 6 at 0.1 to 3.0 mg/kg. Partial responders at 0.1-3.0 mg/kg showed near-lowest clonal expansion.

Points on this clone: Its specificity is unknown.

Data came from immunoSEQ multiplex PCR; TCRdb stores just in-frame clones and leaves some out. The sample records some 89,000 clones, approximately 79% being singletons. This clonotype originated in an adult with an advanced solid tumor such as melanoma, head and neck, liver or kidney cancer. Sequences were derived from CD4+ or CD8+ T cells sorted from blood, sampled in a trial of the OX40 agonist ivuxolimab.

DNA of the CDR3: TGTGCCAGCAGCGCGACGGGACAGGCTAATCAGCCCCAGCATTTT. Translating gives CASSATGQANQPQHF. J is TRBJ1-5 and V is TRBV7-3, with 8 bases aligning to TRBD1. CDR1 and CDR2 from the germline V gene are SGHTA and FQGTGA. The trim removed 5 bases at V and 4 bases at J, leaving 7 bases unmatched. The CDR3 covers 15 residues.